These T cell receptor beta chains were read from a single sample in a study of CD8+ T cells in alopecia areata. Sequencing used immunoSEQ multiplex PCR; TCRdb keeps in-frame clones, though not all of them. The sample records more than 200,000 clones, 65% to 70% being singletons. Source: CD4+ T cells sorted from blood, taken at week 0. These receptors were collected from a human donor with alopecia areata. The CDR3 runs from the conserved cysteine through the conserved F or W.

J gene	V gene	CDR3 protein
TRBJ1-2	TRBV7-9	CASSTRDEEYVNYGYTF
TRBJ2-2	TRBV7-3	CASSLVGATGELFF
TRBJ1-1	TRBV4-1	CASSQVGGTEAFF
TRBJ1-2	TRBV6-5	CASSYSRGTNYGYTF
TRBJ1-2	TRBV29-1	CSVEPGTGYGYTF
TRBJ1-5	TRBV5-1	CASSLGRGSNQPQHF
TRBJ1-6	TRBV5-1	CASSTGQGASSPLHF
TRBJ2-7	TRBV30	CKARAGGNEQYF
TRBJ2-6	TRBV15	CATSRPDRSGANVLTF
TRBJ1-3	TRBV11-2	CASSPSRSGNTIYF
TRBJ2-7	TRBV5-4	CASGPGTGDAYEQYF
TRBJ1-6	TRBV27	CASSIGGGSPLHF
TRBJ2-2	TRBV25-1	CASSALIAGELFF
TRBJ1-2	TRBV6-5	CASSLGTGYGYTF
TRBJ2-1	TRBV6-6	CASNGGRSYNEQFF
TRBJ2-7	TRBV9	CASSPHPGQGTYEQYF
TRBJ1-5	TRBV18	CASSPRVAGSGQPQHF
TRBJ1-1	TRBV19	CASSTTGSLNTEAFF
TRBJ2-7	TRBV7-2	CASSLAWFRTSGLKFSYEQYF
TRBJ2-7	TRBV7-3	CASSPGTSYEQYF
TRBJ2-5	TRBV30	CAWRDKLQRQETQYF
TRBJ1-1	TRBV4-3	CASSHRPSGQGTEAFF
TRBJ1-2	TRBV29-1	CSVGLTARYGYTF
TRBJ1-2	TRBV29-1	CSVWGRSPGYTF
TRBJ1-4	TRBV30	CAWSSRDRGMHEKLFF
TRBJ2-5	TRBV19	CASSSPDRGGETQYF
TRBJ1-5	TRBV15	CATSRRTGSNQPQHF
TRBJ2-7	TRBV29-1	CSVIRGTYEQYF
TRBJ1-6	TRBV30	CAWSVRSGRGINSPLHF
TRBJ2-5	TRBV7-9	CASSYTGIEETQYF
TRBJ2-2	TRBV5-4	CASSPRGEFAGELFF